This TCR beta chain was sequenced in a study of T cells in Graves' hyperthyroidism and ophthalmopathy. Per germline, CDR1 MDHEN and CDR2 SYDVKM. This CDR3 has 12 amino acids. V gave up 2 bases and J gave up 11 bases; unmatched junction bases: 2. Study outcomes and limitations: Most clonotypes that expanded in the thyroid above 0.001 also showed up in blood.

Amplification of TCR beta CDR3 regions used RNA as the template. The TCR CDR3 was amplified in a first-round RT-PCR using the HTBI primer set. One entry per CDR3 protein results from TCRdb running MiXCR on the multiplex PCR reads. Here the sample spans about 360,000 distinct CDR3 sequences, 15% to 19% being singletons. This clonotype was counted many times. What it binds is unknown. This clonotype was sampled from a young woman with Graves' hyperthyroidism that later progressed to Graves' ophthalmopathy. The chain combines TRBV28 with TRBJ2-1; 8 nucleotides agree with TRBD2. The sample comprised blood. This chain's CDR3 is CASSLVAGKQFF. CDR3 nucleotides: TGTGCCAGCAGTTTAGTAGCGGGAAAGCAGTTCTTC.